This T cell receptor beta chain was retrieved from a study of T cell responses to AZD1222 COVID-19 vaccine. Overall study findings and caveats: Only a handful of people who got AZD1222 tested seropositive at baseline. The study found Spike-specific TCR breadth and depth rose after two AZD1222 doses. Researchers report vaccine-associated CD4 TCRs spanning spike, with dominance at 160-218 and 743-854.

After removal of 1 base from V and 3 bases from J, the junction contained 6 bases not matched to a gene. The CDR3 has 16 amino acids. Germline CDR1 is MNHEY and CDR2 is SVGAGI. Sequencing used immunoSEQ multiplex PCR; TCRdb keeps in-frame clones, though not all of them. The repertoire holds under 50,000 clones, with about 87% as singletons. Second-dose intervals near 4 or 12 weeks were combined. Turning to this clone: Its target is unknown.

The sequence came from an adult who received the AZD1222 COVID-19 vaccine. The source material was peripheral blood, sampled 28 days after the second AZD1222 dose. This sequence joins TRBV6-5 and TRBJ1-5; TRBD1 matches 7 bases. CDR3 sequence reads: CASSYLGQGDNQPQHF. CDR3 DNA: TGTGCCAGCAGTTACTTAGGGCAGGGGGACAATCAGCCCCAGCATTTT.